This is a list of T cell receptor beta chains from one sample in a study of blood T cell repertoires in COVID-19. Here immunoSEQ multiplex PCR was the method, and the copy in TCRdb shows in-frame clones only, minus some. The table records about 14,000 clones, 75% to 90% of them present only once. Material: peripheral blood. These receptors all stem from a man aged 40-49 years with active or convalescent COVID-19. Both conserved end residues are part of each CDR3. Fields, in order: D gene, V gene, clone size, J gene, CDR3 DNA, CDR3 protein. A D gene is named only where the DNA matches it firmly. Part of the rows lack a size; the others show once, few, many or a class for expanded clones.

TRBD1	TRBV14	NA	TRBJ1-2	TGTGCCAGCAGCCAACCACAGGGGCTTGGTGGCTACACCTTC	CASSQPQGLGGYTF
NA	TRBV5-1	NA	TRBJ1-6	TGCGCCAGCAGCTTGGGTGCGGTTAGCTCCTATAATTCACCCCTCCACTTT	CASSLGAVSSYNSPLHF
NA	TRBV21-1	NA	TRBJ1-1	TGTGCCAGCCCCCCGGTAAGAAACACTGAAGCTTTCTTT	CASPPVRNTEAFF
NA	TRBV20-1	NA	TRBJ1-4	TGCAGTGCTAAGGGGCACGAAAAACTGTTTTTT	CSAKGHEKLFF
NA	TRBV19	NA	TRBJ1-4	TGTGCCACCAACACCTTCGGTGGGCATGCAACTAATGAAAAACTGTTTTTT	CATNTFGGHATNEKLFF
NA	TRBV14	NA	TRBJ1-1	TGTGCCAGCAGCCCGTGGGTGGGACAACGGAACACTGAAGCTTTCTTT	CASSPWVGQRNTEAFF
NA	TRBV7-2	NA	TRBJ1-2	TGTGCCAGCAGCTTAGCTAGCAGCAACTATGGCTACACCTTC	CASSLASSNYGYTF
NA	TRBV28	NA	TRBJ1-1	TGTGCCAGCAGTTTCTCGGGGGGGGCGGGCACTGAAGCTTTCTTT	CASSFSGGAGTEAFF
NA	TRBV11-3	NA	TRBJ2-2	TGTGCCAGCAGCTTGTACGGCGGGGAGCTGTTTTTT	CASSLYGGELFF
NA	TRBV12-3/TRBV12-4	NA	TRBJ1-5	TGTGCCAGCAGTAGACTCTCCTATCAGCCCCAGCATTTT	CASSRLSYQPQHF
TRBD1	TRBV2	NA	TRBJ1-1	TGTGCCAGCAGTGAAGGACAGGGAGAAGCTTTCTTT	CASSEGQGEAFF
NA	TRBV5-4	once	TRBJ2-7	TGTGCCAGCAGCTTCAACAGGGCCGTCTACGAGCAGTACTTC	CASSFNRAVYEQYF
TRBD1	TRBV5-5	NA	TRBJ2-2	TGTGCCAGCAGCTCCTCGTACTCCGGGACAGGTTTAATAGGGGGGGAGCTGTTTTTT	CASSSSYSGTGLIGGELFF
NA	TRBV6-2/TRBV6-3	few	TRBJ1-5	TGTGCCAGCAGTCCCCGGGGTGGCAATCAGCCCCAGCATTTT	CASSPRGGNQPQHF
NA	TRBV11-3	NA	TRBJ2-1	TGTGCCAGCAGCTCCGGGTCTTACAATGAGCAGTTCTTC	CASSSGSYNEQFF
TRBD1	TRBV11-2	NA	TRBJ2-1	TGTGCCAGCAGCTTTACAGGGGGCGATGAGCAGTTCTTC	CASSFTGGDEQFF
NA	TRBV4-1	NA	TRBJ1-2	TGCGCCACCGCTAAGGGGTGGAACTATGGCTACACCTTC	CATAKGWNYGYTF
NA	TRBV5-1	few	TRBJ1-2	TGCGCCAGCAGCCCGGATTTCCCGGGGATCTATGGCTACACCTTC	CASSPDFPGIYGYTF
TRBD2	TRBV5-4	NA	TRBJ2-2	TGTGCCAGCAGCTCCCGAGCCGGGGGGATGAACACCGGGGAGCTGTTTTTT	CASSSRAGGMNTGELFF
NA	TRBV20-1	NA	TRBJ2-1	TGCAGTGCTAGTAAATCCGGACACCAATACAATGAGCAGTTCTTC	CSASKSGHQYNEQFF
TRBD2	TRBV9	NA	TRBJ2-1	TGTGCCAGCAGCCCCTTGCCGGGGGGGCAGTTCTTC	CASSPLPGGQFF
TRBD1	TRBV3-1/TRBV3-2	NA	TRBJ1-2	TGTGCCAGCAGCCCCCGGGACAGGGAGTTCTATGGCTACACCTTC	CASSPRDREFYGYTF
TRBD1	TRBV2	NA	TRBJ2-2	TGTGCCAGCAGTGAGTCAGGGGGAGCTAACACCGGGGAGCTGTTTTTT	CASSESGGANTGELFF
NA	TRBV29-1	NA	TRBJ1-3	TGCAGCGTTGCCCCCGACCGGGTGCCCGACCTCTCTGGAAACACCATATATTTT	CSVAPDRVPDLSGNTIYF
NA	TRBV12-3/TRBV12-4	NA	TRBJ1-3	TGTGCCAGCAGTTTCGAGGCTGGAAACACCATATATTTT	CASSFEAGNTIYF
NA	TRBV12-3/TRBV12-4	NA	TRBJ1-2	TGTGCCAGCAGTTTAGAGGGGGGGATTCCCAACTTC	CASSLEGGIPNF
NA	TRBV2	NA	TRBJ1-5	TGTGCCAGCAGTCGAACGACAGGCCTGTGGCAGCCCCAGCATTTT	CASSRTTGLWQPQHF
NA	TRBV27	NA	TRBJ1-2	TGTGCCAGCAGTTTGGCCGGAGACTATGGCTACACCTTC	CASSLAGDYGYTF
TRBD1	TRBV10-1	NA	TRBJ2-7	TGCGCCAGCAGTCCGGGACAGGGAGTCGAGCAGTACTTC	CASSPGQGVEQYF
NA	TRBV3-1/TRBV3-2	NA	TRBJ2-1	TGTGCCAGCACCCCTGGCTACAACGGGGAGCAGTTCTTC	CASTPGYNGEQFF
TRBD1	TRBV25-1	once	TRBJ2-7	TGTGCCAGCAGTGGACAGGGAATGTCCTACGAGCAGTACTTC	CASSGQGMSYEQYF
NA	TRBV7-2	NA	TRBJ2-1	TGTGCCAGCAGCTTAGCTCTAGTGACCTACAATGAGCAGTTCTTC	CASSLALVTYNEQFF
TRBD2	TRBV28	NA	TRBJ2-7	TGTGCCAGCAGTCCCGGACTAGCGGGTCCAAGCTCCTACGAGCAGTACTTC	CASSPGLAGPSSYEQYF
TRBD1	TRBV9	NA	TRBJ1-5	TGTGCCAGCAGCGTAGCTACGGGGACAGGGGAGGCCCAGCATTTT	CASSVATGTGEAQHF
NA	TRBV9	NA	TRBJ1-5	TGTGCCAGCAGCATCACGGGGAATCAGCCCCAGCATTTT	CASSITGNQPQHF
TRBD1	TRBV5-1	NA	TRBJ1-4	TGCGCCAGCAGCGACTCGACAGGGGGCCTAACTAATGAAAAACTGTTTTTT	CASSDSTGGLTNEKLFF
NA	TRBV6-5	NA	TRBJ2-2	TGTGCCAGCAGCGCCGGGACACCAAACACCGGGGAGCTGTTTTTT	CASSAGTPNTGELFF
TRBD2	TRBV5-1	NA	TRBJ2-3	TGCGCCAGCAGCTACCTTGGCGGGGGGCTCGTCGATACGCAGTATTTT	CASSYLGGGLVDTQYF
NA	TRBV15	NA	TRBJ1-6	TGTGCCACCAGCAGAGAGCGGGCGGAGGACAGCTATAATTCACCCCTCCACTTT	CATSRERAEDSYNSPLHF
TRBD1	TRBV29-1	NA	TRBJ1-1	TGCAGCGTTGGCAAGACAGGGGCTGGGACTGAAGCTTTCTTT	CSVGKTGAGTEAFF
TRBD2	TRBV9	NA	TRBJ2-2	TGTGCCCGCCGCGTAGCGGGGGCGGGGGATTGGTCCGGGGAGCTGTTTTTT	CARRVAGAGDWSGELFF
TRBD2	TRBV6-2/TRBV6-3	NA	TRBJ2-2	TGTGCCAGCAGCCCGAGCGGGGGGTCGATCGGGGAGCTGTTTTTT	CASSPSGGSIGELFF
NA	TRBV3-1/TRBV3-2	NA	TRBJ1-3	TGTGCCAGCAGCCAAGTATCCGGGGTCGGAAACACCATATATTTT	CASSQVSGVGNTIYF
NA	TRBV28	NA	TRBJ1-5	TGTGCCAGCAGCCGGGACTTCAATCAGCCCCAGCATTTT	CASSRDFNQPQHF
TRBD1	TRBV15	NA	TRBJ1-6	TGTGCCACCAGCAGAGGACAGGGGTCACCCCTCCACTTT	CATSRGQGSPLHF
TRBD1	TRBV5-1	few	TRBJ1-4	TGCGCCAGCAGCTTGGCCCCACAGGGGGAGGAAAAACTGTTTTTT	CASSLAPQGEEKLFF
NA	TRBV4-1	NA	TRBJ2-5	TGCGCCAGCAGCAAAATCCCTGCACGGGGTCCAGAGACCCAGTACTTC	CASSKIPARGPETQYF
NA	TRBV2	once	TRBJ2-6	TGTGCCACTGGGGCAGGGGACTACTCTGGGGCCAACGTCCTGACTTTC	CATGAGDYSGANVLTF
NA	TRBV5-1	NA	TRBJ1-1	TGCGCCAGCAGCTTGGGAGGGAGCTACGAAGCTTTCTTT	CASSLGGSYEAFF
NA	TRBV3-1/TRBV3-2	NA	TRBJ2-7	TGTGCCAGCAGCCGAACTAGACTAGTCTACGAGCAGTACTTC	CASSRTRLVYEQYF
TRBD1	TRBV18	NA	TRBJ1-4	TGTGCCAGCTCAACCGACAGGGGTGTTTCTGAAAAACTGTTTTTT	CASSTDRGVSEKLFF
NA	TRBV7-8	once	TRBJ2-1	TGTGCCAGCAGCTTTTCTTCCGGGACATATGAGCAGTTCTTC	CASSFSSGTYEQFF